This entry lists 27 T cell receptor beta chains sequenced from one sample in a study of shared clonotypes between healthy human individuals. The method was immunoSEQ multiplex PCR; TCRdb's version includes in-frame clones alone and lacks a portion of them. Here the sample spans hundreds of thousands of clones, about 82% being singletons. Sequenced: PBMCs. These receptors all stem from a woman in her thirties or forties in good health. Some clones in this sample may be carry-over from other donors' samples.

In its sample, this clone was seen many times. The chain joins TRBV21-1 to TRBJ2-1; the tabulated D call, TRBD2, remains unverified against the DNA. TRBV21-1 is a known pseudogene. CDR3 length: 15 residues. CDR3 loop: CASSTSGRKVNEQFF. The CDR3 DNA follows: TGTGCCAGCAGCACTAGCGGGAGAAAAGTTAATGAGCAGTTCTTC.

As for this clone: This may stem from a read error, because a much larger clone lies one nucleotide away. The sample carries other DNA sequences with the same CDR3. The rearrangement uses TRBV29-1 and TRBJ1-1; D remains ambiguous. The CDR3 runs 13 residues. Germline values: CDR1 SQVTM, CDR2 ANQGSEA. CDR3 residues: CSGRLRGNTEAFF. The CDR3 nucleotides are TGCAGCGGTCGACTCCGGGGAAACACCGAAGCTTTCTTT.

This sequence joins TRBV2 and TRBJ2-7, with D perhaps given as TRBD1 or TRBD2 (5 bases each). The CDR3 totals 15 residues. Germline CDR1 and CDR2: SNHLY and FYNNEI. V was clipped by 1 base and J by 3 bases, with 13 bases between them. CDR3 sequence (DNA): TGTGCCAGCAGTGAAGGAGGGGTTAAGCTCTACGAGCAGTACTTC. It codes for CASSEGGVKLYEQYF. The variable domain in full, with the rest retrieved from reference TRBV2 and TRBJ2-7, is EPEVTQTPSHQVTQMGQEVILRCVPISNHLYFYWYRQILGQKVEFLVSFYNNEISEKSEIFDDQFSVERPDGSNFTLKIRSTKLEDSAMYFCASSEGGVKLYEQYFGPGTRLTVT.

The chain combines TRBV28 with TRBJ2-5, with a possible D match to TRBD1 (6 bases). Looked up from germline, CDR1 is MDHEN and CDR2 is SYDVKM. The CDR3 contains 14 residues. V was shortened by 1 base and J by 2 bases, with 8 bases between the two germline ends. In DNA, the CDR3 is TGTGCCAGCAGTTTATTGGACAGACAAGAGACCCAGTACTTC. Translating it yields CASSLLDRQETQYF.

V and J are TRBV9 and TRBJ1-3; TRBD1 is a possible D gene (5 bases). Deletions cut 3 bases from V and 2 bases from J, with 15 bases between. This CDR3 has 16 residues. Germline CDR1 is SGDLS and CDR2 is YYNGEE. The CDR3 region is CASSEGVGGTGNTIYF. CDR3 in DNA: TGTGCCAGCAGCGAGGGCGTGGGGGGAACTGGAAACACCATATATTTT.

The chain carries TRBV19 and TRBJ2-1; no clear D. V was shortened by 5 bases and J by 4 bases, with 12 bases between the two germline ends. The germline CDR1 and CDR2 sequences are LNHDA and SQIVND (reference sequence). This CDR3 region has 14 residues. The CDR3 DNA sequence: TGTGCCAGTAGTGGGTCCACCCGTTACAATGAGCAGTTCTTC. Its protein product is CASSGSTRYNEQFF.

The chain employs TRBV5-1 and TRBJ2-7, with 14 bases that match TRBD2. The length of the CDR3 is 19 residues. Germline CDR1 and CDR2: SGHRS and YFSETQ. Losses at the gene ends were 4 bases for V and 4 bases for J; bases not matched to a gene: 16. CDR3 amino acids: CASSPGHSPGLAGVYEQYF. CDR3 nucleotide sequence: TGCGCCAGCAGCCCAGGACACTCACCGGGACTAGCGGGAGTTTACGAGCAGTACTTC.

The chain has TRBV5-4 and TRBJ2-3; either TRBD1 or TRBD2 may supply D (7 bases each). This CDR3 has 15 amino acids. The germline V gene has CDR1 SGHNT and CDR2 YYREEE (reference sequence). Trimming removed 5 bases from V and 0 bases from J, with 13 bases in between. The DNA of the CDR3 is TGTGCCAGCAGACCGGGGGGACAGAGCACAGATACGCAGTATTTT. It is translated as CASRPGGQSTDTQYF. Drawing the rest from reference TRBV5-4 and TRBJ2-3, the complete variable domain is ETGVTQSPTHLIKTRGQQVTLRCSSQSGHNTVSWYQQALGQGPQFIFQYYREEENGRGNFPPRFSGLQFPNYSSELNVNALELDDSALYLCASRPGGQSTDTQYFGPGTRLTVL.

This clone was seen a handful of times. The chain uses TRBV7-3 and TRBJ1-1, with TRBD1 identical over 8 bases. Trimming cost V 4 bases and J 7 bases; bases outside gene matches: 5. CDR1 is SGHTA and CDR2 is FQGTGA in the germline V gene. The CDR3 has 13 residues. CDR3 sequence: CASSYQGAGEAFF. The CDR3 region has the DNA TGTGCCAGCAGCTACCAGGGGGCGGGTGAAGCTTTCTTT.

This sequence joins TRBV29-1 and TRBJ2-7; D remains ambiguous. Germline V CDR1 and CDR2: SQVTM, ANQGSEA. Trimming shortened V by 6 bases and J by 3 bases, and 9 bases separated the two germline ends. The CDR3 extends over 11 amino acids. CDR3 loop: CSVKNDYEQYF. The CDR3 DNA follows: TGCAGCGTGAAGAACGACTACGAGCAGTACTTC.

The chain carries TRBV7-6 and TRBJ2-7; D is possibly TRBD1 or TRBD2 (5 bases each). The germline V gene encodes CDR1 SGHVS and CDR2 FNYEAQ. This CDR3 is 14 amino acids long. The ends were cut back, 5 bases at V and 5 bases at J, with 16 bases in the middle. The CDR3 DNA follows: TGTGCCAGCAGCCCCGGTGCTGAGGGGAACGAGCAGTACTTC. It is translated as CASSPGAEGNEQYF.

The CDR3 bases are TGTGCCAGTAGTATGTACTCTGTCGTAACTAATGAAAAACTGTTTTTT. Encoded protein: CASSMYSVVTNEKLFF. V and J are TRBV19 and TRBJ1-4; no reliable D call. The V and J ends lost 3 bases and 1 base respectively, with 12 bases between them. From germline, CDR1 is LNHDA and CDR2 SQIVND (reference sequence). The CDR3 runs to 16 residues.

The chain recombines TRBV7-9 with TRBJ2-1; 10 nucleotides match TRBD2. Trimming took 5 bases from V and 8 from J; bases not matched to a gene: 6. CDR3 length: 14 residues. Germline lookup yields CDR1 SEHNR and CDR2 FQNEAQ (reference sequence). The chain's CDR3 is CASSRLAGEYEQFF. CDR3 nucleotide sequence: TGTGCCAGCAGCCGACTAGCGGGTGAATATGAGCAGTTCTTC. The full variable domain, completed using reference TRBV7-9 and TRBJ2-1, is DTGVSQNPRHKITKRGQNVTFRCDPISEHNRLYWYRQTLGQGPEFLTYFQNEAQLEKSRLLSDRFSAERPKGSFSTLEIQRTEQGDSAMYLCASSRLAGEYEQFFGPGTRLTVL.

This chain uses TRBV7-3 with TRBJ2-1, with 8 bases aligning to TRBD2. This CDR3 is 13 amino acids long. V lost 2 bases and J lost 8; bases outside the gene matches: 2. The V gene's germline CDR1 is SGHTA and CDR2 FQGTGA. This CDR3 is CASSLPGRDEQFF. CDR3 DNA: TGTGCCAGCAGCTTACCCGGGAGGGATGAGCAGTTCTTC.

The V and J genes are TRBV5-6 and TRBJ1-1, with D perhaps matching TRBD1 (6 bases). The CDR3 is 14 residues long. Deletions cut 3 bases from V and 1 base from J, with 10 bases between. Germline lookup yields CDR1 SGHDT and CDR2 YYEEEE. The CDR3 here is CASSWGDKNTEAFF. As DNA, the CDR3 is TGTGCCAGCAGCTGGGGGGACAAGAACACTGAAGCTTTCTTT.

Comment on this clone: Other DNA sequences of this sample code for an identical CDR3. V usage is TRBV11-2 and J usage is TRBJ2-7; 8 bases align to TRBD2. The junction had 5 bases not matched to a gene; V was cut back by 3 bases and J by 4 bases. Germline CDR1 reads SGHAT; CDR2 reads FQNNGV. The CDR3 sequence is 14 residues long. The CDR3 sequence: CASSLGGTSYEQYF. The DNA for the CDR3 is TGTGCCAGCAGCTTGGGGGGGACTAGTTACGAGCAGTACTTC.

This sequence joins TRBV5-6 and TRBJ2-7; D possibly corresponds to TRBD1 (6 bases). The CDR3 runs 15 residues. Germline V gives CDR1 SGHDT, CDR2 YYEEEE. Between the trimmed V and J ends, which lost 4 bases and 0 bases, there was a span of 14 bases. The CDR3: CASSGQRGSSYEQYF. The CDR3 DNA reads TGTGCCAGCAGCGGTCAGAGGGGGAGCTCCTACGAGCAGTACTTC.

The CDR3 DNA sequence: TGTGCCAGCAGCAGGACAGGGAATGAGCAGTTCTTC. Translated, it gives CASSRTGNEQFF. The chain recombines TRBV11-2 with TRBJ2-1; 8 bases are a match to TRBD1. Germline V CDR1 and CDR2: SGHAT, FQNNGV. V dropped 5 bases and J dropped 7; count of bases not matched to a gene: 1. The CDR3 runs to 12 residues.

This clone has a single count. The rearrangement joins TRBV7-2 to TRBJ2-1; no reliable D call. In germline, CDR1 is SGHTA, CDR2 FQGNSA. The CDR3 has 14 residues. The V end was cut by 5 bases, the J end by 5 bases, with 13 bases between. The chain's CDR3 is CASSPPRRDNEQFF. CDR3 in DNA: TGTGCCAGCAGCCCACCCAGAAGGGACAATGAGCAGTTCTTC.

The chain couples TRBV7-2 to TRBJ2-3; the D call may be TRBD1 or TRBD2 (5 bases each). The V end lost 0 bases, the J end lost 5 bases, and 12 bases lay between the germline ends. CDR1 SGHTA and CDR2 FQGNSA come from the germline V gene. The CDR3 runs to 15 residues. This chain's CDR3 is CASSLAGQGVDTQYF. The CDR3 DNA follows: TGTGCCAGCAGCTTAGCGGGTCAGGGAGTAGATACGCAGTATTTT. Complete variable domain (other parts from reference TRBV7-2 and TRBJ2-3): GAGVSQSPSNKVTEKGKDVELRCDPISGHTALYWYRQSLGQGLEFLIYFQGNSAPDKSGLPSDRFSAERTGGSVSTLTIQRTQQEDSAVYLCASSLAGQGVDTQYFGPGTRLTVL.

The rearrangement links TRBV27 to TRBJ2-7, with D tentatively TRBD1 (5 bases). Trimming shortened V by 1 base and J by 1 base, and 11 bases separated the two germline ends. This CDR3 contains 15 residues. Germline V gene data show CDR1 as MNHEY and CDR2 as SMNVEV (reference sequence). This CDR3 reads CASSLFPTESYEQYF. The DNA of the CDR3 is TGTGCCAGCAGTTTATTTCCGACAGAATCCTACGAGCAGTACTTC.

This sequence joins TRBV2 and TRBJ1-2; D unresolved. The CDR3 runs 10 residues. The germline gives CDR1 SNHLY, CDR2 FYNNEI. With 7 bases removed from V and 13 bases from J, the gap between germline ends came to 13 bases. The CDR3 DNA reads TGTGCCAGCATGTGGGGTATTCCCACCTTC. Translated: CASMWGIPTF.

About this clone itself: The same CDR3 is also encoded by other DNA sequences in this sample. The chain uses TRBV18 and TRBJ2-2; the match to TRBD1 covers 10 bases. Germline lookup yields CDR1 KGHSH and CDR2 LQKENI. The CDR3 runs to 16 residues. The trim removed 3 bases at V and 1 base at J, leaving 2 bases unmatched. CDR3 sequence reads: CASSPRTGGNTGELFF. The CDR3 DNA is TGTGCCAGCTCACCCCGGACAGGGGGGAACACCGGGGAGCTGTTTTTT.

This clone came up a few times. The V gene is TRBV28, the J gene TRBJ2-7; 8 bases map to TRBD2. The CDR3 is 15 amino acids. V shed 6 bases, J shed 0 bases, and the junction held 7 bases outside the gene matches. Germline V gives CDR1 MDHEN, CDR2 SYDVKM. This chain's CDR3 is CASSTPSGSSYEQYF. CDR3 DNA: TGTGCCAGCAGCACCCCCAGCGGGAGCTCCTACGAGCAGTACTTC.

This chain uses TRBV5-4 with TRBJ2-7, with D maybe TRBD2 (6 bases). Germline assignment: CDR1 SGHNT and CDR2 YYREEE (reference sequence). Trimming pared 4 bases from V and 0 bases from J, leaving 14 bases between. The CDR3 is 15 amino acids. The CDR3 reads CASSMGLGSSYEQYF. CDR3 nucleotides: TGTGCCAGCAGCATGGGACTTGGGAGCTCCTACGAGCAGTACTTC.

This clone was detected only once. V is TRBV6-5 and J is TRBJ2-5; possible D gene TRBD2, 5 bases. Trimming cost V 9 bases and J 5 bases, with 13 bases left between them. The V gene's germline CDR1 is MNHEY and CDR2 SVGAGI. This CDR3 comprises 12 residues. CDR3 residues: CASGRGWETQYF. In nucleotides, the CDR3 is TGTGCCAGTGGCCGAGGGTGGGAGACCCAGTACTTC.

The chain carries TRBV4-2 and TRBJ1-1; D remains ambiguous. Germline V gives CDR1 LGHNA, CDR2 YNFKEQ. The CDR3 is 15 residues long. The V end was cut by 0 bases, the J end by 4 bases, with 12 bases between. As DNA, the CDR3 is TGTGCCAGCAGCCAAGAACCCCAGCTATTCACTGAAGCTTTCTTT. This sequence encodes CASSQEPQLFTEAFF.